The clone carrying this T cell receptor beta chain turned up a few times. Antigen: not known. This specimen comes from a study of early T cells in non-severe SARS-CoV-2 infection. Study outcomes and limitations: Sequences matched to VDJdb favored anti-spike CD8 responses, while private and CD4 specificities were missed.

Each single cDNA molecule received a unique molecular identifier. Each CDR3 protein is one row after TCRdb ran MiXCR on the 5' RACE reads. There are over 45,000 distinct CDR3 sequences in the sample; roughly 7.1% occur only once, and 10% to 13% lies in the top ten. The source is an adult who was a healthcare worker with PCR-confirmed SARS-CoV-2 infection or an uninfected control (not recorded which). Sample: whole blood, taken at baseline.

Here the CDR3 DNA reads TGTGCCAGTTACAATGAAAAACTGTTTTTT. Protein: CASYNEKLFF. The gene calls are TRBV19 and TRBJ1-4; D is ambiguous. CDR3 length: 10 amino acids. V was cut by 8 bases and J by 5 bases, with 3 bases left in between. Germline V gives CDR1 LNHDA, CDR2 SQIVND (reference sequence).